These T cell receptor beta chains were read from a single sample in a study of shared clonotypes between healthy human individuals. Generated by immunoSEQ multiplex PCR, the TCRdb table keeps only in-frame clones and is missing some. The sample carries roughly 2.4 million clones, approximately 96% recorded once. The sample comprised naive CD4+ T cells sorted from blood. These receptors were collected from a man aged 18 to 29 in good health. CDR3s include the opening cysteine and the closing phenylalanine or tryptophan. The D gene is left open where the match is weak. Where a row states a size, it is once, few, many or the class of an expanded clone; other rows omit it.

V	J	D	size	CDR3	DNA
TRBV7-9	TRBJ2-5	-	-	CASSLVLGGQETQYF	TGTGCCAGCAGCTTAGTACTAGGAGGGCAAGAGACCCAGTACTTC
TRBV5-1	TRBJ1-6	-	-	CASSLDGPTTSSYNSPLHF	TGCGCCAGCAGCTTGGATGGACCAACAACGAGCTCCTATAATTCACCCCTCCACTTT
TRBV18	TRBJ1-2	-	-	CASSPEVGYGYTF	TGTGCCAGCTCACCAGAAGTAGGCTATGGCTACACCTTC
TRBV6-5	TRBJ2-7	TRBD2	once	CASSYSGGGAFEQYF	TGTGCCAGCAGTTACTCTGGCGGGGGGGCGTTTGAGCAGTACTTC
TRBV5-5	TRBJ2-7	-	-	CASSLPGLYEQYF	TGTGCCAGCAGCCTCCCAGGGCTCTACGAGCAGTACTTC
TRBV6-5	TRBJ1-6	-	-	CASSRETARNSPLHF	TGTGCCAGTTCCAGGGAGACAGCTCGGAATTCACCCCTCCACTTT
TRBV5-1	TRBJ2-3	TRBD2	-	CASSLALLAGDADTQYF	TGCGCCAGCAGCTTGGCCCTTCTAGCGGGAGATGCAGATACGCAGTATTTT
TRBV28	TRBJ2-5	TRBD1	once	CASSFDRVRETQYF	TGTGCCAGCAGTTTTGACAGGGTTCGCGAGACCCAGTACTTC
TRBV7-9	TRBJ1-5	TRBD1	-	CASSLTPGQGGTNQPQHF	TGTGCCAGCAGCTTAACCCCTGGACAGGGTGGAACAAATCAGCCCCAGCATTTT
TRBV5-1	TRBJ1-2	-	-	CASSSQPDSHGYTF	TGCGCCAGCAGCTCTCAACCAGACTCGCATGGCTACACCTTC
TRBV5-1	TRBJ1-1	TRBD1	-	CASSVQGADTEAFF	TGCGCCAGCAGCGTACAGGGGGCCGACACTGAAGCTTTCTTT
TRBV11-2	TRBJ2-6	TRBD1	-	CASSRDRVSGANVLTF	TGTGCCAGCAGCAGGGACAGGGTGTCTGGGGCCAACGTCCTGACTTTC
TRBV28	TRBJ1-4	-	-	CASSGSTYEKLFF	TGTGCCAGCAGTGGGAGTACTTATGAAAAACTGTTTTTT
TRBV4-3	TRBJ2-3	-	-	CASSRVGDTQYF	TGCGCCAGCAGCCGGGTGGGTGATACGCAGTATTTT
TRBV30	TRBJ2-7	-	-	CAWIRKETYEQYF	TGTGCCTGGATTCGGAAGGAGACCTACGAGCAGTACTTC
TRBV7-2	TRBJ2-5	-	-	CASSSRFQETQYF	TGTGCCAGCAGCTCTAGGTTCCAAGAGACCCAGTACTTC
TRBV10-2	TRBJ2-5	TRBD1	-	CASSVLTGAQETQYF	TGCGCCAGCAGTGTTTTGACAGGGGCCCAAGAGACCCAGTACTTC
TRBV18	TRBJ2-2	-	-	CASSLSTGELFF	TGTGCCAGCTCACTATCCACCGGGGAGCTGTTTTTT
TRBV7-2	TRBJ2-3	TRBD2	-	CASSSSGRADTQYF	TGTGCCAGCAGCTCTTCCGGGAGGGCAGATACGCAGTATTTT
TRBV27	TRBJ2-1	TRBD2	once	CASSLDPRTSGSWNEQFF	TGTGCCAGCAGCCTTGACCCCCGGACTAGCGGGAGTTGGAATGAGCAGTTCTTC
TRBV29-1	TRBJ2-7	TRBD1	once	CSEKTGDEQYF	TGCAGCGAAAAGACAGGGGACGAGCAGTACTTC
TRBV5-1	TRBJ2-7	-	-	CASSFGRGRSYEQYF	TGCGCCAGCAGCTTTGGCCGGGGTCGATCCTACGAGCAGTACTTC
TRBV19	TRBJ1-6	-	-	CASTITDNSPLHF	TGTGCCAGTACCATTACAGATAATTCACCCCTCCACTTT
TRBV28	TRBJ1-5	-	-	CASSLFGRNPNQPQHF	TGTGCCAGCAGTTTATTTGGGAGAAATCCCAATCAGCCCCAGCATTTT
TRBV18	TRBJ1-2	-	-	CASSPGWGPNYGYTF	TGTGCCAGCTCACCAGGGTGGGGACCTAACTATGGCTACACCTTC
TRBV7-2	TRBJ2-3	TRBD1	-	CASSLGGFGTGHTDTQYF	TGTGCCAGCAGCTTAGGGGGTTTCGGGACAGGGCACACAGATACGCAGTATTTT
TRBV5-8	TRBJ1-3	-	-	CASSLAGSGSGNTIYF	TGTGCCAGCAGCTTGGCGGGCAGCGGGTCTGGAAACACCATATATTTT
TRBV28	TRBJ2-3	TRBD1	-	CASSLQGAPTDTQYF	TGTGCCAGCAGTTTACAGGGGGCGCCGACAGATACGCAGTATTTT
TRBV28	TRBJ2-7	TRBD2	-	CASRGTGGWTYEQYF	TGTGCCAGCAGAGGGACGGGGGGGTGGACGTACGAGCAGTACTTC
TRBV6-6	TRBJ2-7	TRBD2	-	CASSSPTSGNYEQYF	TGTGCCAGCAGTTCCCCGACTAGCGGTAACTACGAGCAGTACTTC
TRBV10-3	TRBJ1-4	-	-	CAISESQGQEKLFF	TGTGCCATCAGTGAGTCACAAGGTCAGGAAAAACTGTTTTTT